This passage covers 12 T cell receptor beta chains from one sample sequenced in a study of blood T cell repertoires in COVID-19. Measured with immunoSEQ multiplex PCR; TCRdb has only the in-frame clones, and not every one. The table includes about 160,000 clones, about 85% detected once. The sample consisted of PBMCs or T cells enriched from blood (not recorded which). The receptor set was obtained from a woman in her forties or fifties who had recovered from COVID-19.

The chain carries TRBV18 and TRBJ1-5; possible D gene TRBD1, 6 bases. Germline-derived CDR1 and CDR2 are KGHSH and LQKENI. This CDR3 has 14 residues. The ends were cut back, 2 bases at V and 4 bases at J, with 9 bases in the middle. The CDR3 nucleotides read TGTGCCAGCTCACCAAACAGGGATAATCAGCCCCAGCATTTT. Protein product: CASSPNRDNQPQHF.

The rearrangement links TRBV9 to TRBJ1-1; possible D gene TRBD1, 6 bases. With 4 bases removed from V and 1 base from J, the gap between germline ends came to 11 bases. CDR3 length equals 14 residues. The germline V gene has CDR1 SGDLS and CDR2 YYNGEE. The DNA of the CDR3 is TGTGCCAGCAGCTCCGAGACAGGGAACACTGAAGCTTTCTTT. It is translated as CASSSETGNTEAFF. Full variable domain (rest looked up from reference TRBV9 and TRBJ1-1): DSGVTQTPKHLITATGQRVTLRCSPRSGDLSVYWYQQSLDQGLQFLIQYYNGEERAKGNILERFSAQQFPDLHSELNLSSLELGDSALYFCASSSETGNTEAFFGQGTRLTVV.

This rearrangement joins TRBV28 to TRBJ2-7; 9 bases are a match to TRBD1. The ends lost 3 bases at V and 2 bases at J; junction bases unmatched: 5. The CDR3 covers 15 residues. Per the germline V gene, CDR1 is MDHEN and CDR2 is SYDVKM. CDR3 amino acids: CASSLDRGPTYEQYF. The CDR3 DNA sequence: TGTGCCAGCAGTTTGGACAGGGGACCCACCTACGAGCAGTACTTC.

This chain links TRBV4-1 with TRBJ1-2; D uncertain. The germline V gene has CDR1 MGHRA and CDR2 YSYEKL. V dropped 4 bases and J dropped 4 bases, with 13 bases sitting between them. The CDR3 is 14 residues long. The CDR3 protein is CASSPGGSFYGYTF. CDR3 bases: TGCGCCAGCAGCCCAGGAGGCAGCTTCTATGGCTACACCTTC.

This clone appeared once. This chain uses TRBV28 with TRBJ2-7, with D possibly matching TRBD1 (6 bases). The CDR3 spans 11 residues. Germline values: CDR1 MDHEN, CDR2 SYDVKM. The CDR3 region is CAVTGLYEQYF. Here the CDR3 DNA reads TGTGCAGTAACAGGGCTCTACGAGCAGTACTTC.

The CDR3 here is CASSLEVNQPQHF. CDR3 nucleotide sequence: TGTGCCAGCAGTTTAGAGGTAAATCAGCCCCAGCATTTT. The chain recombines TRBV28 with TRBJ1-5; D remains ambiguous. Looked up from germline, CDR1 is MDHEN and CDR2 is SYDVKM. Between the trimmed V and J ends, which lost 2 bases and 4 bases, there was a span of 6 bases. This CDR3 contains 13 residues.

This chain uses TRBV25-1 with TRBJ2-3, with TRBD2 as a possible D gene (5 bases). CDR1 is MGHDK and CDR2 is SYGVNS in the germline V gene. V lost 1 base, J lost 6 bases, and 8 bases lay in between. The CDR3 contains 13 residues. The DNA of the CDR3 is TGTGCCAGCAGTGAATCGGGGTTGGATACGCAGTATTTT. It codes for CASSESGLDTQYF.

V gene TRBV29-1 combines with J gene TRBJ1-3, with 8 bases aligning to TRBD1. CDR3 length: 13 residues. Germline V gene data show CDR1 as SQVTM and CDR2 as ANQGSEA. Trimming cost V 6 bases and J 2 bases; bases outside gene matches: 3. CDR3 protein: CSVVDRAGNTIYF. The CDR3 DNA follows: TGCAGCGTGGTGGACAGGGCTGGAAACACCATATATTTT.

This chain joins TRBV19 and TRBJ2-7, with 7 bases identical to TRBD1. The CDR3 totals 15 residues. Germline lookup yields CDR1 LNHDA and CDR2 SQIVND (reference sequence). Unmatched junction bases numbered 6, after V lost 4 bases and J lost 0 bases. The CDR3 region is CASSTLQGSSYEQYF. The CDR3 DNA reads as TGTGCCAGTAGTACCCTACAGGGGAGCTCCTACGAGCAGTACTTC.

CDR3 DNA sequence: TGTGCCAGCACCCCTATACCGGACAGGTTAGGTGGCTACACCTTC. It codes for CASTPIPDRLGGYTF. This chain connects TRBV3-1 (or the pseudogene TRBV3-2) to TRBJ1-2; the match to TRBD1 covers 7 bases. The trim removed 7 bases at V and 7 bases at J, leaving 15 bases unmatched. Germline V gives CDR1 LGHDT, CDR2 YNNKEL (reference sequence). This CDR3 has 15 residues.

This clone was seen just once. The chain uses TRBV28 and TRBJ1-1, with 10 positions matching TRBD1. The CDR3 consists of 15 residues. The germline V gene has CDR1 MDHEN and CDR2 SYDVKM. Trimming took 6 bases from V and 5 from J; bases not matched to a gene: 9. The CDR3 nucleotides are TGTGCCAGCAGACCCCCGACAGGGGGCGCGACTGAAGCTTTCTTT. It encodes CASRPPTGGATEAFF.

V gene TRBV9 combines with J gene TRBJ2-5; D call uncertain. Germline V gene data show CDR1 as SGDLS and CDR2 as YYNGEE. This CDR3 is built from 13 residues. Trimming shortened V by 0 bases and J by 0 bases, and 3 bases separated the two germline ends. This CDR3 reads CASSVAYQETQYF. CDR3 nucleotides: TGTGCCAGCAGCGTAGCTTACCAAGAGACCCAGTACTTC.